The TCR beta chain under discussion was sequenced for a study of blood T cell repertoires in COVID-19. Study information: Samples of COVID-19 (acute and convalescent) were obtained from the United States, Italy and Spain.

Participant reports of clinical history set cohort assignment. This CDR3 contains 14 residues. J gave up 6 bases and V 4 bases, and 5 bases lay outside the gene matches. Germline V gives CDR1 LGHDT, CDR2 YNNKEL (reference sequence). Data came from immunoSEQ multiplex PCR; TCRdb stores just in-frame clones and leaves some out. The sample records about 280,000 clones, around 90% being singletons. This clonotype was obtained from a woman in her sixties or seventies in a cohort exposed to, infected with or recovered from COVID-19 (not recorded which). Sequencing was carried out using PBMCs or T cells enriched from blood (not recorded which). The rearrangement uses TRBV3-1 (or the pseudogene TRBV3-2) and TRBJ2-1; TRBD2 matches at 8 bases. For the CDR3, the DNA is TGTGCCAGCAGCCTGCCTAGCGGGTCCAATGAGCAGTTCTTC. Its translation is CASSLPSGSNEQFF.